A selection of T cell receptor beta chains follows, all from one sample in a study of T-cell memory formation after mild COVID-19. TCRdb processed the 5' RACE reads anew with MiXCR; each CDR3 protein has one entry. This table has fewer than 250,000 distinct CDR3 sequences, 10% to 13% appearing once. The sample taken for sequencing was PBMCs or a T cell subset sorted from them (not recorded which). The source is a man aged 18 to 30 who had mild COVID-19 (a few samples of this study predate the infection). Cell type and time point are not known. Both conserved end residues are part of each CDR3. D genes are given only for firm matches. Clone size is given for some rows only: seen once, a few or many times, or a class if the clone is expanded.

cdr3_aa	cdr3_nt	j_call	v_call	d_call	clone_size
CASSLVRDSPLHF	TGTGCCAGCAGCTTGGTTCGGGATTCACCCCTCCACTTT	TRBJ1-6	TRBV11-2	NA	many
CASSLFSPDTQYF	TGCGCCAGCAGCTTGTTTTCCCCAGATACGCAGTATTTT	TRBJ2-3	TRBV5-1	NA	NA
CASSREVLAGELFF	TGCGCCAGCAGCCGAGAAGTGTTAGCCGGGGAGCTGTTTTTT	TRBJ2-2	TRBV4-3	NA	NA
CASSPVSGGATDTQYF	TGCGCCAGCAGCCCCGTGAGCGGGGGGGCGACAGATACGCAGTATTTT	TRBJ2-3	TRBV5-1	TRBD2	NA
CAWSVQPNTEAFF	TGTGCCTGGAGTGTACAGCCCAACACTGAAGCTTTCTTT	TRBJ1-1	TRBV30	NA	NA
CATSRGLASPTDTQYF	TGTGCCACCAGCAGAGGACTAGCCTCACCCACAGATACGCAGTATTTT	TRBJ2-3	TRBV15	TRBD2	NA
CASSGRLGGGYTF	TGTGCCAGCAGCGGCCGACTCGGTGGGGGCTACACCTTC	TRBJ1-2	TRBV5-5	NA	many
CASSLARYGPSYEQYF	TGCGCCAGCAGCTTGGCTCGGTACGGCCCTTCCTACGAGCAGTACTTC	TRBJ2-7	TRBV5-1	NA	many
CASSLAGRLTRDEQFF	TGTGCCAGCAGCTTAGCGGGGCGGCTTACGCGGGATGAGCAGTTCTTC	TRBJ2-1	TRBV7-2	NA	few
CASSPELEAFF	TGTGCCAGCAGCCCTGAATTGGAAGCTTTCTTT	TRBJ1-1	TRBV7-2	NA	NA
CASSHTTGENYGFTF	TGCGCCAGCAGCCACACGACAGGGGAGAACTATGGCTTCACCTTC	TRBJ1-2	TRBV4-1	TRBD1	NA
CASSLQSTANEQFF	TGTGCCAGCAGCTTACAATCGACAGCTAATGAGCAGTTCTTC	TRBJ2-1	TRBV11-2	NA	NA
CASSLGVRADTQYF	TGCGCCAGCAGCTTGGGGGTCAGGGCAGATACGCAGTATTTT	TRBJ2-3	TRBV5-1	NA	NA
CASSFGRGNTDTQYF	TGTGCCAGCAGCTTCGGGCGGGGGAACACAGATACGCAGTATTTT	TRBJ2-3	TRBV7-9	TRBD2	few
CASSSRLAGGSGELFF	TGTGCCAGCAGTTCTCGACTAGCGGGAGGTTCCGGGGAGCTGTTTTTT	TRBJ2-2	TRBV6-6	TRBD2	NA
CASSLQGQLNTEAFF	TGTGCCAGCAGCTTACAAGGACAGCTGAACACTGAAGCTTTCTTT	TRBJ1-1	TRBV7-9	NA	NA
CASSHYGKYQETQYF	TGTGCCAGCAGCCATTACGGGAAATACCAAGAGACCCAGTACTTC	TRBJ2-5	TRBV3-1	NA	many
CASRGGQSNTEAFF	TGTGCCAGCAGGGGGGGACAGTCGAACACTGAAGCTTTCTTT	TRBJ1-1	TRBV7-2	TRBD1	NA
CASSERQGGPEAFF	TGTGCCAGCAGCGAAAGACAGGGTGGCCCTGAAGCTTTCTTT	TRBJ1-1	TRBV7-2	TRBD1	few
CASSDYGVGNSPLHF	TGTGCCAGCAGCGACTACGGGGTGGGGAATTCACCCCTCCACTTT	TRBJ1-6	TRBV7-9	NA	NA
CASSSGTGHAYEQYF	TGCGCCAGCAGCTCGGGGACAGGGCACGCCTACGAGCAGTACTTC	TRBJ2-7	TRBV5-1	TRBD1	NA
CASSSTGGGSPFF	TGCGCCAGCAGTTCCACAGGGGGCGGTTCTCCTTTCTTT	TRBJ1-1	TRBV5-1	TRBD1	NA
CASRGVSETQYF	TGTGCCAGTAGGGGAGTTTCAGAGACCCAGTACTTC	TRBJ2-5	TRBV7-2	NA	NA
CASSSLSTATTDTQYF	TGCGCCAGCAGCTCGTTGTCGACAGCAACCACAGATACGCAGTATTTT	TRBJ2-3	TRBV5-1	NA	few
CASSPAERLAGHQETQYF	TGTGCCAGCAGCCCAGCGGAGCGTTTAGCGGGACATCAAGAGACCCAGTACTTC	TRBJ2-5	TRBV7-9	TRBD2	many
CASKSLGGTEAFF	TGTGCCAGCAAGAGCCTGGGAGGCACTGAAGCTTTCTTT	TRBJ1-1	TRBV7-9	NA	NA
CASSRPGQGNSPLHF	TGTGCCAGCAGTCGACCGGGACAGGGAAATTCACCCCTCCACTTT	TRBJ1-6	TRBV6-5	TRBD1	NA
CSVEVLGVRVDTQYF	TGCAGCGTTGAGGTTCTCGGGGTTCGGGTAGATACGCAGTATTTT	TRBJ2-3	TRBV29-1	NA	few
CASSFVRGKVESQYF	TGTGCCAGCAGCTTTGTACGGGGAAAAGTTGAGTCCCAGTACTTC	TRBJ2-5	TRBV5-5	NA	few
CASSQEHTSGGTDTQYF	TGCGCCAGCAGCCAAGAGCACACTAGCGGGGGCACAGATACGCAGTATTTT	TRBJ2-3	TRBV4-1	TRBD2	few
CASSPRRNTDTQYF	TGTGCCAGCAGCCCCCGACGAAACACAGATACGCAGTATTTT	TRBJ2-3	TRBV7-9	NA	NA
CASSPSLAEFRELFF	TGCGCCAGCAGCCCGAGTCTAGCGGAGTTCCGGGAGCTGTTTTTT	TRBJ2-2	TRBV4-1	TRBD2	few
CASSLGTGDPRNEQFF	TGCGCCAGCAGCTTGGGGACAGGCGACCCGAGGAATGAGCAGTTCTTC	TRBJ2-1	TRBV5-1	TRBD1	few
CASSTGQGSYEQYF	TGTGCCAGCAGCACGGGACAGGGGTCCTACGAGCAGTACTTC	TRBJ2-7	TRBV9	TRBD1	few
CASSQARTSGAGDTQYF	TGTGCCAGCAGCCAAGCCCGGACTAGCGGGGCAGGAGATACGCAGTATTTT	TRBJ2-3	TRBV3-1	TRBD2	few
CASSPTAGGRETQYF	TGTGCCAGCAGCCCAACGGCCGGGGGGCGAGAGACCCAGTACTTC	TRBJ2-5	TRBV4-2	NA	NA
CASSLAGGHTDTQYF	TGCGCCAGCAGTCTAGCGGGGGGCCATACAGATACGCAGTATTTT	TRBJ2-3	TRBV5-1	TRBD2	few
CASLDSQTEAFF	TGTGCCAGCCTGGACAGTCAGACTGAAGCTTTCTTT	TRBJ1-1	TRBV28	NA	NA
CASSLGVRAGRNYGYTF	TGTGCCAGCAGCTTAGGTGTGCGGGCAGGGAGGAACTATGGCTACACCTTC	TRBJ1-2	TRBV7-2	NA	NA
CASRQFSGANVLTF	TGTGCCAGTAGACAGTTCTCTGGGGCCAACGTCCTGACTTTC	TRBJ2-6	TRBV6-5	NA	NA
CATSREGGYGYTF	TGTGCCACCAGCAGAGAAGGGGGCTATGGCTACACCTTC	TRBJ1-2	TRBV15	NA	few
CASSWGQGHTEAFF	TGTGCCAGCAGCTGGGGACAGGGACACACTGAAGCTTTCTTT	TRBJ1-1	TRBV7-2	TRBD1	few
CSARQSVGQPQHF	TGCAGTGCTAGGCAATCGGTAGGCCAGCCCCAGCATTTT	TRBJ1-5	TRBV20-1	NA	NA
CASSPGSSYNEQFF	TGCGCCAGCAGCCCGGGGAGCTCCTACAATGAGCAGTTCTTC	TRBJ2-1	TRBV5-1	NA	NA
CASSPRLDWGANVLTF	TGTGCCAGCAGCCCCCGGTTGGATTGGGGGGCCAACGTCCTGACTTTC	TRBJ2-6	TRBV4-2	NA	few
CASSRLSGNTIYF	TGTGCCAGCTCCAGGCTCTCTGGAAACACCATATATTTT	TRBJ1-3	TRBV6-6	NA	many
CSARGFSYEQYF	TGCAGTGCTAGAGGGTTCTCCTACGAGCAGTACTTC	TRBJ2-7	TRBV20-1	NA	NA
CATSREGRIAGQGDEQFF	TGTGCCACCAGCAGAGAGGGGCGGATAGCAGGGCAAGGGGATGAGCAGTTCTTC	TRBJ2-1	TRBV15	NA	NA
CASSSGGGAKDEQFF	TGTGCCAGCAGTTCCGGCGGGGGGGCCAAGGATGAGCAGTTCTTC	TRBJ2-1	TRBV12-3/TRBV12-4	TRBD2	few
CASSYRWPHTGELFF	TGTGCCAGCAGTTACCGATGGCCCCACACCGGGGAGCTGTTTTTT	TRBJ2-2	TRBV6-2/TRBV6-3	NA	few
CASSLGASTGELFF	TGTGCCAGCAGTTTAGGTGCCAGCACCGGGGAGCTGTTTTTT	TRBJ2-2	TRBV12-3/TRBV12-4	NA	many
CASSLDQTTEAFF	TGCGCCAGCAGCTTGGATCAGACCACTGAAGCTTTCTTT	TRBJ1-1	TRBV5-1	NA	NA